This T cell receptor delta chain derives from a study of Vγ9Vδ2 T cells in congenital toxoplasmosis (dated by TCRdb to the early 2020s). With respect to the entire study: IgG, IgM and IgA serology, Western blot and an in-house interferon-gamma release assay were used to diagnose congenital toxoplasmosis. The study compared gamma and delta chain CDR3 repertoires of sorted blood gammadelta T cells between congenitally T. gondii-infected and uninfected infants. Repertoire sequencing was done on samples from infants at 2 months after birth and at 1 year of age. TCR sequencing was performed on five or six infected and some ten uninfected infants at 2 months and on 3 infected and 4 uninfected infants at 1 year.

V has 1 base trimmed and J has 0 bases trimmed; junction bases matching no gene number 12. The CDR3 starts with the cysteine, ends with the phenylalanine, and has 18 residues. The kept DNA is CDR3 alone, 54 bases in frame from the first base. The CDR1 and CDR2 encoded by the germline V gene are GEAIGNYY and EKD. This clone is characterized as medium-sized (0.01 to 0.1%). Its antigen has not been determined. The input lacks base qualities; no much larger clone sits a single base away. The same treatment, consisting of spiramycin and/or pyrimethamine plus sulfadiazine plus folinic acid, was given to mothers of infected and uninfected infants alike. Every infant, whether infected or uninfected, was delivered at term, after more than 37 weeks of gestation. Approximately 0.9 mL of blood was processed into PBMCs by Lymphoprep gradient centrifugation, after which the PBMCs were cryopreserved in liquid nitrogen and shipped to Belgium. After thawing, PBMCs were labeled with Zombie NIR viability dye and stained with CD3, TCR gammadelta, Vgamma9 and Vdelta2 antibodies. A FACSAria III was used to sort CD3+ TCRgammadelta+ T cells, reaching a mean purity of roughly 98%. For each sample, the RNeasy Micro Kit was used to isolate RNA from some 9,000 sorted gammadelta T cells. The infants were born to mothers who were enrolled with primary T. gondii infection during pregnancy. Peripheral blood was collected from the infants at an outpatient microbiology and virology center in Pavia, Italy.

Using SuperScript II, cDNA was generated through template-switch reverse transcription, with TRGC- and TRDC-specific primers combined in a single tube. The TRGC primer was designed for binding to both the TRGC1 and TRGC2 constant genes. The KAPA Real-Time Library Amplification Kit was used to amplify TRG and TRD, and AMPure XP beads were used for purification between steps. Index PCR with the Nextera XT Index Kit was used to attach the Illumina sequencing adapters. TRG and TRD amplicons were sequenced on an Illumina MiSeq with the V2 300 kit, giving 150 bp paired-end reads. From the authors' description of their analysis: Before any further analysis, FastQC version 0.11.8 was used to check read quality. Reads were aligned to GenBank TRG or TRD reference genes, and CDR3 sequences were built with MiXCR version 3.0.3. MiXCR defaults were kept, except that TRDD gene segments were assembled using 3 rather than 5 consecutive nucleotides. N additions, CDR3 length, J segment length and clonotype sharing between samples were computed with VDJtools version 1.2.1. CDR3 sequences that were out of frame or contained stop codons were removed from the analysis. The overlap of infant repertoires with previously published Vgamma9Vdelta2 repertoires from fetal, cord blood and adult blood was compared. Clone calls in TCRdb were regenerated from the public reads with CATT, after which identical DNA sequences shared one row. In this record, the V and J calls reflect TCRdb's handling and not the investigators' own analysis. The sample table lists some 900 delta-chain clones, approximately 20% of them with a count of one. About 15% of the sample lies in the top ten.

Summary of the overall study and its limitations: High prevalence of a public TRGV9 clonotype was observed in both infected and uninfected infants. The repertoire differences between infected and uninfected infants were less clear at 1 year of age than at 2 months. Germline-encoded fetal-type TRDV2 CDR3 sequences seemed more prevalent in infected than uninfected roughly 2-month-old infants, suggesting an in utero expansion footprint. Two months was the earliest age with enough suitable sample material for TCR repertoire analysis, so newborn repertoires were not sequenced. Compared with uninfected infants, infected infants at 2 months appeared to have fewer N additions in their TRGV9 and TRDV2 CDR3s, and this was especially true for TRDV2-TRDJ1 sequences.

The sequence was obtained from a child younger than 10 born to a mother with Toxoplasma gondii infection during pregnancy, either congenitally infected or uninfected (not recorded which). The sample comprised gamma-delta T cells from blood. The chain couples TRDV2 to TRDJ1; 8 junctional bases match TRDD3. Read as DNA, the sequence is TGTGCCTGTGACACTCTACTGGGGGCCACCCGGTACACCGATAAACTCATCTTT. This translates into CACDTLLGATRYTDKLIF.